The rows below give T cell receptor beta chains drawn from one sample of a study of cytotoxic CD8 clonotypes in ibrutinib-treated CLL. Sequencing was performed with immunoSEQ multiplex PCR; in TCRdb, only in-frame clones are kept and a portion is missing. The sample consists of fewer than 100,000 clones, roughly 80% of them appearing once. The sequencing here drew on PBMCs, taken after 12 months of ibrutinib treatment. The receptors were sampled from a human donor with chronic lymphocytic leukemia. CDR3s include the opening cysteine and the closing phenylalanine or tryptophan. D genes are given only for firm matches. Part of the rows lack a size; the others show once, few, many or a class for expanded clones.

CASSPGGTGHGPQHF	TGCGCCAGCAGCCCTGGTGGGACAGGTCATGGGCCCCAGCATTTT	TRBD1	TRBV5-1	TRBJ1-5	.
CASRGSGGWETQYF	TGTGCCAGCAGAGGTAGCGGGGGCTGGGAGACCCAGTACTTC	TRBD2	TRBV6-5	TRBJ2-5	.
CASSGRTGGLETQYF	TGTGCCAGCAGTGGTCGGACAGGGGGCCTAGAGACCCAGTACTTC	TRBD1	TRBV28	TRBJ2-5	once
CASSARAGAEAFF	TGTGCCAGCAGTGCGCGGGCGGGGGCTGAAGCTTTCTTT	.	TRBV6-4	TRBJ1-1	.
CASSVTGGGNQPQHF	TGTGCCAGTAGTGTGACAGGGGGAGGCAATCAGCCCCAGCATTTT	TRBD1	TRBV19	TRBJ1-5	.
CASSLITTTGQQFF	TGTGCCAGCAGCCTAATTACGACTACGGGTCAGCAGTTCTTC	.	TRBV7-2	TRBJ2-1	.
CASSPLGGRGDTQYF	TGTGCCAGCAGCCCATTGGGCGGGCGGGGGGATACGCAGTATTTT	TRBD2	TRBV2	TRBJ2-3	many
CASSHAGAEAFF	TGCGCCAGCAGCCACGCAGGGGCTGAAGCTTTCTTT	.	TRBV5-1	TRBJ1-1	.
CASSSYRDGTEAFF	TGTGCCAGCAGTTCCTACAGGGATGGCACTGAAGCTTTCTTT	.	TRBV6-6	TRBJ1-1	.
CASSDRQGAGDGYTF	TGTGCCAGCAGCGACCGACAGGGGGCCGGAGATGGCTACACCTTC	TRBD1	TRBV9	TRBJ1-2	.
CASSQRSGQGAVEQYF	TGTGCCAGCAGCCAAAGATCCGGACAGGGGGCGGTAGAGCAGTACTTC	TRBD1	TRBV14	TRBJ2-7	.
CASSLRGNYGYTF	TGTGCCAGCAGTTTGAGGGGAAACTATGGCTACACCTTC	.	TRBV28	TRBJ1-2	.
CASSHSPTPDATYEQYF	TGCGCCAGCAGCCACTCCCCCACCCCGGACGCCACCTACGAGCAGTACTTC	.	TRBV4-3	TRBJ2-7	few
CASRGGVNTGELFF	TGTGCCAGCAGAGGGGGGGTAAACACCGGGGAGCTGTTTTTT	.	TRBV6-4	TRBJ2-2	.
CASRASGYYEQYF	TGTGCCAGTAGGGCTAGCGGGTACTACGAGCAGTACTTC	TRBD2	TRBV19	TRBJ2-7	.
CASSPRLSQDQETQYF	TGTGCCAGCAGCCCTAGACTCTCCCAGGACCAAGAGACCCAGTACTTC	.	TRBV11-1	TRBJ2-5	.
CASSQRNPGGRDYGYTF	TGCGCCAGCAGCCAAAGAAACCCCGGGGGGAGGGACTATGGCTACACCTTC	.	TRBV4-3	TRBJ1-2	.
CASSFDSASDEQYF	TGTGCCAGCAGCTTCGACTCGGCCTCCGACGAGCAGTACTTC	.	TRBV7-8	TRBJ2-7	.
CSVEVVRETEAFF	TGCAGCGTTGAGGTGGTCAGGGAGACTGAAGCTTTCTTT	.	TRBV29-1	TRBJ1-1	.
CASSSVGQGVRDTQYF	TGTGCCAGCAGTTCGGTGGGACAGGGGGTGCGGGATACGCAGTATTTT	TRBD1	TRBV27	TRBJ2-3	once
CASSLTPGQDIGEQYF	TGTGCCAGCAGCTTAACACCGGGACAGGATATAGGGGAGCAGTACTTC	TRBD1	TRBV11-3	TRBJ2-7	.
CASSLGDAGNTIYF	TGTGCCAGCAGCTTAGGTGATGCCGGAAACACCATATATTTT	.	TRBV7-2	TRBJ1-3	.
CASSLWGGASGSRWETQYF	TGTGCCAGCAGCTTATGGGGCGGGGCTAGCGGGAGCCGGTGGGAGACCCAGTACTTC	TRBD2	TRBV11-2	TRBJ2-5	.
CASSETTANYNEQFF	TGTGCCAGCAGCGAAACTACCGCCAACTACAATGAGCAGTTCTTC	.	TRBV11-1	TRBJ2-1	.
CASKREVTYNEQFF	TGTGCCAGCAAGCGGGAGGTTACGTACAATGAGCAGTTCTTC	TRBD2	TRBV2	TRBJ2-1	once
CASSGLAGAYNEQFF	TGTGCCAGCAGCGGACTAGCGGGGGCCTACAATGAGCAGTTCTTC	TRBD2	TRBV11-2	TRBJ2-1	.
CASSPQGSISYEQYF	TGTGCCAGCAGCCCCCAGGGATCCATTTCCTACGAGCAGTACTTC	.	TRBV7-3	TRBJ2-7	.